This T cell receptor (beta chain) was documented in a study of CD8+CD57+ T cells in acquired aplastic anemia. Study background: The study obtained about 10.8 million reads on average for CD4+ cells from healthy donors. Study-level points and caveats: Patients and controls had in common around 29 CD8+ CDR3 sequences.

Trimming took off 5 bases at V and 0 bases at J, with 11 bases between the two ends. CDR3 length: 14 amino acids. Germline loops: CDR1 MNHEY, CDR2 SVGEGT. TCR beta VDJ and CDR3 profiles were obtained from a genomic DNA template. One entry per CDR3 protein, called by TCRdb with MiXCR from the reads. This table has around 230,000 distinct CDR3 sequences, approximately 60% appearing once. This clonotype was seen many times. The target antigen is unknown. This chain joins TRBV6-2 or TRBV6-3 and TRBJ2-7; perhaps TRBD1 as D (5 bases). This TCR came from a human donor in good health. The specimen sequenced was sorted CD4+, CD8+, or CD8+CD57+ T cells (not recorded which) from PBMCs. CDR3 bases: TGTGCCAGCAGTCCCTACAGGTTCTCCTACGAGCAGTACTTC. It encodes CASSPYRFSYEQYF.